These 6 T cell receptor beta chains were all obtained from the same sample, sequenced in a study of cytomegalovirus exposure and HLA in healthy donors. Libraries were prepared by immunoSEQ multiplex PCR; TCRdb keeps only in-frame clonotypes and omits some of them. The sample has 120,000 or so clones, roughly nine tenths seen once. The material sequenced was PBMCs. The receptors were sampled from a woman aged 18-35 years in good health and CMV-seronegative.

V is TRBV21-1 and J is TRBJ2-3; the D call in the table, TRBD1, was not verified against the DNA. TRBV21-1 is reported as a pseudogene. This CDR3 is 17 amino acids long. CDR3 in DNA: TGTGCCAGCATTAGGGACAGCAGTCTTAATAGCACAGATACGCAGTATTTT. This translates into CASIRDSSLNSTDTQYF.

This clone showed up just once. J is TRBJ2-1 and V is TRBV19, with D perhaps matching TRBD2 (6 bases). CDR1 and CDR2 (germline): LNHDA, SQIVND (reference sequence). Trimming cost V 1 base and J 1 base, with 8 bases left between them. This CDR3 spans 15 amino acids. In nucleotides, the CDR3 is TGTGCCAGTAGTATAGGTGCGGGGTCCTACAATGAGCAGTTCTTC. Translating it yields CASSIGAGSYNEQFF.

This chain joins TRBV7-9 and TRBJ1-2, with D possibly TRBD1 on 5 matching bases. Germline V gene sequence: CDR1 SEHNR, CDR2 FQNEAQ (reference sequence). Trimming took off 5 bases at V and 4 bases at J, with 11 bases between the two ends. The CDR3 extends over 13 amino acids. The CDR3: CASSLGTTYGYTF. CDR3 sequence (DNA): TGTGCCAGCAGCCTCGGGACTACCTATGGCTACACCTTC. Full variable domain (missing parts from reference TRBV7-9 and TRBJ1-2): DTGVSQNPRHKITKRGQNVTFRCDPISEHNRLYWYRQTLGQGPEFLTYFQNEAQLEKSRLLSDRFSAERPKGSFSTLEIQRTEQGDSAMYLCASSLGTTYGYTFGSGTRLTVV.

This chain joins TRBV5-6 and TRBJ2-5; possible D gene TRBD2, 6 bases. The V gene's germline CDR1 is SGHDT and CDR2 YYEEEE. CDR3 size: 15 residues. V lost 4 bases and J 5 bases, leaving 18 bases between the germline ends. The CDR3, as DNA: TGTGCCAGCAGCCAAGGCGCGGGGACTTTTGAGACCCAGTACTTC. This encodes CASSQGAGTFETQYF.

The chain joins TRBV29-1 to TRBJ2-1; TRBD2 is a possible D gene (6 bases). This CDR3 contains 17 residues. Germline V CDR1 and CDR2: SQVTM, ANQGSEA. V was clipped by 4 bases and J by 5 bases, with 24 bases between them. The chain's CDR3 is CSVVPLVLGLHDNEQFF. CDR3 sequence (DNA): TGCAGCGTTGTCCCTTTGGTTCTAGGACTACATGACAATGAGCAGTTCTTC.

This chain connects TRBV11-2 to TRBJ2-7; 9 bases match TRBD2. Germline V CDR1 and CDR2: SGHAT, FQNNGV. Trimming at V came to 3 bases and at J to 4 bases, leaving 4 bases not matched to a gene. The CDR3 has 14 amino acids. Written as DNA, the CDR3 is TGTGCCAGCAGCTTGATTAGCGGGGGTTACGAGCAGTACGTC. Protein product: CASSLISGGYEQYV.